Listed below are T cell receptor beta chains from one sample, sequenced in a study of Ad26.COV2.S vaccination and SARS-CoV-2 variants. TCRdb's copy holds only in-frame clones and misses some; the assay was immunoSEQ multiplex PCR. The sample consists of about 350,000 clones, 90% to 95% of them appearing once. The sequenced sample was peripheral blood, obtained after recovery from COVID-19. The receptors derive from a human donor who had recovered from COVID-19. The CDR3 runs from the conserved cysteine through the conserved F or W. Each record gives: D gene, V gene, J gene, clone size, CDR3 length, CDR3 protein, CDR3 DNA. The D gene is left open where the match is weak. Only some rows state a clone size, as once, few, many or a class for expanded clones.

D: TRBD1; V: TRBV6-6; J: TRBJ1-2; size: once; length: 14; CDR3: CASRATGQGNGYTF; DNA: TGTGCCAGCAGGGCAACGGGACAGGGGAATGGCTACACCTTC
D: .; V: TRBV6-5; J: TRBJ2-5; size: .; length: 13; CDR3: CASSDRSAETQYF; DNA: TGTGCCAGCAGCGACAGGAGTGCGGAGACCCAGTACTTC
D: TRBD1; V: TRBV11-2; J: TRBJ2-7; size: .; length: 11; CDR3: CASSFRQGQYF; DNA: TGTGCCAGCAGCTTCCGACAGGGGCAGTACTTC
D: .; V: TRBV27; J: TRBJ2-7; size: .; length: 14; CDR3: CASSSQGNYYEQYF; DNA: TGTGCCAGCAGTTCCCAGGGGAACTACTACGAGCAGTACTTC
D: .; V: TRBV9; J: TRBJ1-2; size: .; length: 12; CDR3: CASTRAPYGYTF; DNA: TGTGCCAGCACCAGGGCCCCCTATGGCTACACCTTC
D: .; V: TRBV11-2; J: TRBJ2-7; size: .; length: 13; CDR3: CASSLGYSYEQYF; DNA: TGTGCCAGCAGCTTAGGTTACTCCTACGAGCAGTACTTC
D: .; V: TRBV18; J: TRBJ1-2; size: .; length: 14; CDR3: CASSPSGGNYGYTF; DNA: TGTGCCAGCTCGCCGAGTGGGGGAAACTATGGCTACACCTTC
D: .; V: TRBV25-1; J: TRBJ2-1; size: .; length: 11; CDR3: CASLRLDEQFF; DNA: TGTGCCAGCCTGCGCCTTGATGAGCAGTTCTTC
D: .; V: TRBV5-6; J: TRBJ2-1; size: .; length: 13; CDR3: CASSPIGYNEQFF; DNA: TGTGCCAGCAGCCCAATCGGATACAATGAGCAGTTCTTC
D: TRBD1; V: TRBV27; J: TRBJ1-1; size: .; length: 15; CDR3: CASSLGGQPNTEAFF; DNA: TGTGCCAGCAGTCTAGGGGGACAGCCGAACACTGAAGCTTTCTTT
D: TRBD2; V: TRBV6-4; J: TRBJ2-3; size: .; length: 16; CDR3: CASSDRSGGGTDTQYF; DNA: TGTGCCAGCAGTGATAGAAGCGGGGGGGGCACAGATACGCAGTATTTT
D: .; V: TRBV5-1; J: TRBJ1-2; size: .; length: 14; CDR3: CASSLSVDNYGYTF; DNA: TGCGCCAGCAGCTTGTCCGTGGATAACTATGGCTACACCTTC
D: TRBD2; V: TRBV5-4; J: TRBJ2-3; size: .; length: 17; CDR3: CASSLVGLAEVGDTQYF; DNA: TGTGCCAGCAGCTTGGTAGGCCTAGCGGAAGTTGGAGATACGCAGTATTTT
D: TRBD1; V: TRBV19; J: TRBJ1-1; size: .; length: 17; CDR3: CASNLRAGGSANTEAFF; DNA: TGTGCCAGTAATCTTAGGGCAGGGGGCTCGGCGAACACTGAAGCTTTCTTT
D: .; V: TRBV12-3/TRBV12-4; J: TRBJ2-7; size: .; length: 13; CDR3: CASSYMLGYEQYF; DNA: TGTGCCAGCAGTTATATGCTCGGTTACGAGCAGTACTTC
D: TRBD1; V: TRBV19; J: TRBJ2-7; size: .; length: 15; CDR3: CASSRSGTDPYEQYF; DNA: TGTGCCAGTAGTAGGTCCGGGACAGACCCCTACGAGCAGTACTTC
D: TRBD1; V: TRBV6-6; J: TRBJ1-4; size: .; length: 16; CDR3: CASRRTGGRGTEKLFF; DNA: TGTGCCAGCAGAAGGACAGGGGGCAGGGGAACCGAAAAACTGTTTTTT
D: TRBD1; V: TRBV27; J: TRBJ1-1; size: .; length: 15; CDR3: CASTMTGGGRTEAFF; DNA: TGTGCCAGCACCATGACAGGGGGTGGGCGAACTGAAGCTTTCTTT
D: .; V: TRBV15; J: TRBJ1-5; size: .; length: 14; CDR3: CATKRHNSNQPQHF; DNA: TGTGCCACCAAGCGACACAATAGCAATCAGCCCCAGCATTTT
D: .; V: TRBV13; J: TRBJ2-7; size: .; length: 15; CDR3: CASSLNGEGPREQYF; DNA: TGTGCCAGCAGCTTAAATGGAGAGGGGCCGAGAGAGCAGTACTTC
D: .; V: TRBV5-1; J: TRBJ2-5; size: .; length: 17; CDR3: CASSLGGTPKGVETQYF; DNA: TGCGCCAGCAGCTTGGGAGGGACACCTAAGGGGGTAGAGACCCAGTACTTC
D: TRBD2; V: TRBV4-1; J: TRBJ2-2; size: .; length: 21; CDR3: CASSQVWSGGGLTRGTGELFF; DNA: TGCGCCAGCAGCCAAGTCTGGAGCGGCGGGGGGCTGACCCGTGGTACCGGGGAGCTGTTTTTT
D: .; V: TRBV2; J: TRBJ2-2; size: few; length: 17; CDR3: CASSEASYGDTPGELFF; DNA: TGTGCCAGCAGTGAAGCGAGTTACGGGGATACGCCCGGGGAGCTGTTTTTT
D: TRBD1; V: TRBV27; J: TRBJ1-1; size: .; length: 14; CDR3: CASKVQGPYTEAFF; DNA: TGTGCCAGCAAGGTACAGGGGCCATACACTGAAGCTTTCTTT
D: .; V: TRBV9; J: TRBJ1-2; size: .; length: 13; CDR3: CASSAQPSYGYTF; DNA: TGTGCCAGCAGCGCTCAACCCTCCTATGGCTACACCTTC